This TCR beta chain was sequenced during a study of pediatric ulcerative colitis. Repertoires were generated with immunoSEQ multiplex PCR, while TCRdb's copy carries only in-frame clones and drops some. The table records 30,000 or so clones, roughly 78% of them present only once. V was clipped by 5 bases and J by 5 bases; unmatched bases: 16. The germline V gene has CDR1 SEHNR and CDR2 FQNEAQ (reference sequence). This CDR3 comprises 17 residues. Source material: blood. The chain has TRBV7-9 and TRBJ2-5, with 8 bases fitting TRBD1. This sequence originates from a boy between 10 and 17 years old with severe ulcerative colitis. The CDR3 loop reads CASSLIGQGERRETQYF. The CDR3 DNA is TGTGCCAGCAGCCTTATTGGACAGGGCGAAAGGAGGGAGACCCAGTACTTC.